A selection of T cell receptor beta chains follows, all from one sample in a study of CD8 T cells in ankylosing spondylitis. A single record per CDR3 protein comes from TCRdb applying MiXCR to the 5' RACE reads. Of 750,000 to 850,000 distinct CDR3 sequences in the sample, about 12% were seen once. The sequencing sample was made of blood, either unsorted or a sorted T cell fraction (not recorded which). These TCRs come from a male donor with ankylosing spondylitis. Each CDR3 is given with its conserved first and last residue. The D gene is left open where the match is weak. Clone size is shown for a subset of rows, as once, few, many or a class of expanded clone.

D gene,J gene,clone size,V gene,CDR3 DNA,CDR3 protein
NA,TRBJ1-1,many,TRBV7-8,TGTGCCAGCAGCTTAGAAGTCGGGTACACTGAAGCTTTCTTT,CASSLEVGYTEAFF
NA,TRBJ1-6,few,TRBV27,TGTGCCAGCCGCCTGAAACCGGGACATCCCTTTTCACCCCTCCACTTT,CASRLKPGHPFSPLHF
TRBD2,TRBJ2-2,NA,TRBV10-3,TGTGCCGTCTCCCCGGGCGGGACTACCCGAACCAACACCGGGGAGCTGTTTTTT,CAVSPGGTTRTNTGELFF
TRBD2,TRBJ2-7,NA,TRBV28,TGTGCCAGCAGTTACGGGACTAGCGGCTACGAGCAGTACTTC,CASSYGTSGYEQYF
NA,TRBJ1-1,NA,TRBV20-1,TGCAGTGCGGCGGGGTTAATACTTAACACTGAAGCTTTCTTT,CSAAGLILNTEAFF
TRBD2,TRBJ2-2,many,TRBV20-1,TGCAGTGCTAGACAAGGGACTAGCGGTGTCACCGGGGAGCTGTTTTTT,CSARQGTSGVTGELFF
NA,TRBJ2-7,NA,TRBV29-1,TGCAGCGCCTCAGCTGGAATCGCCTACGAGCAGTACTTC,CSASAGIAYEQYF
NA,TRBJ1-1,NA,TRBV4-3,TGCGCCAGCAGGTCGACAGTGAACACTGAAGCTTTCTTT,CASRSTVNTEAFF
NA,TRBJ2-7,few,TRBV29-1,TGCAGCGTTGTGGGTTGGGAGAGCTCCTACGAGCAGTACTTC,CSVVGWESSYEQYF
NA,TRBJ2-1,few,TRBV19,TGTGCCAGTAGTCCCTCCTCCATGAGCTCGGATGGTCGTCACGACAATGAGCAGTTCTTC,CASSPSSMSSDGRHDNEQFF
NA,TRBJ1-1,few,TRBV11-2,TGTGCCAGCAGCCCTCGGGCTGAAGCTTTCTTT,CASSPRAEAFF
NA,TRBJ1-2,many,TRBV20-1,TGCAGTGCTACTCCAGGGGTCTATGGCTACACCTTC,CSATPGVYGYTF
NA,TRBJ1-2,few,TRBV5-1,TGCGCCAGCAGCTGGGGGACCACGGTTGACTACACCTTC,CASSWGTTVDYTF
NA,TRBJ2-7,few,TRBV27,TGTGCCAGCAGTTTACGGGCAGGGAACTACGAGCAGTACTTC,CASSLRAGNYEQYF
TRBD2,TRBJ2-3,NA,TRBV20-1,TGCAGTGCTAGAGTGGCGGGAGCGATAGATACGCAGTATTTT,CSARVAGAIDTQYF
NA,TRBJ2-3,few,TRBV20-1,TGCAGTGCTAGATCTGGCGGGAAGACAGATACGCAGTATTTT,CSARSGGKTDTQYF
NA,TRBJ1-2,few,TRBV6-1,TGTGCCAGCACCGCCCCGGGGCTAAGCTATGGCTACACCTTC,CASTAPGLSYGYTF
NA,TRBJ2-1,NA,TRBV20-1,TGCAGTGCTAGAGATGATGGGAATGAGCAGTTCTTC,CSARDDGNEQFF
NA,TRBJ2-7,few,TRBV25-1,TGTGCCAGCAGTCGGGAGACAGGGAATCTCGACGAGCAGTACTTC,CASSRETGNLDEQYF
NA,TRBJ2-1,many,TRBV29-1,TGCAGCGTTGAAGGCCTGAACCGCTCCTACAATGAGCAGTTCTTC,CSVEGLNRSYNEQFF
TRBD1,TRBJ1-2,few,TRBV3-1,TGTGCCAGCAGCCAAACGACAGGGGGCTCTGGCTACACCTTC,CASSQTTGGSGYTF
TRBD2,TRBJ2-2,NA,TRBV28,TGTGCCAGCAGATCGGGACTAGCGGGGAACACCGGGGAGCTGTTTTTT,CASRSGLAGNTGELFF
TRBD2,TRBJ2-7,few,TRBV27,TGTGCCAGCAGGTCGTGGGGGAGGGTCTACGAGCAGTACTTC,CASRSWGRVYEQYF
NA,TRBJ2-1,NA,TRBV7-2,TGTGCCAGCAGCTCAGGACAGGCGGGGAGTGAGCAGTTCTTC,CASSSGQAGSEQFF
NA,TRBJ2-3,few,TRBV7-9,TGTGCCAGCAGCTCGGATGGAGGAGATACGCAGTATTTT,CASSSDGGDTQYF
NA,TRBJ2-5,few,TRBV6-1,TGTGCCAGCAGTGAAATGCGGTGGTTGGAGACCCAGTACTTC,CASSEMRWLETQYF
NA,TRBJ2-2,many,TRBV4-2,TGTGCCAGCAGCCAGGTATTCACCGGGGAGCTGTTTTTT,CASSQVFTGELFF
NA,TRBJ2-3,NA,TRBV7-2,TGTGCCAGCAGCAAGCGACCAGGCACAGATACGCAGTATTTT,CASSKRPGTDTQYF
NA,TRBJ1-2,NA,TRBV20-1,TGCAGTGCTTCCAGACAGGAGTATGGCTACACCTTC,CSASRQEYGYTF
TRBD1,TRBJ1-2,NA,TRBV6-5,TGTGCCAGCAGTTACCGCGCAGGGGGTAACTATGGCTACACCTTC,CASSYRAGGNYGYTF
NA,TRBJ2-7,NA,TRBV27,TGTGCCAGCAGTTCGTGGGACTCCTACGAGCAGTACTTC,CASSSWDSYEQYF
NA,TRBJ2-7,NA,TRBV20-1,TGCAGTGCTATAAGAGTACCTAGTCAACGCGAGCAGTACTTC,CSAIRVPSQREQYF
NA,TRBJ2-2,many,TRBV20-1,TGCAGTGCTAGGGGGGGTCGCACCGGGGAGCTGTTTTTT,CSARGGRTGELFF
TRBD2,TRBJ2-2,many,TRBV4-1,TGCGCCAGCAGACTAGCGGGAGGCCCCGGGGAGCTGTTTTTT,CASRLAGGPGELFF
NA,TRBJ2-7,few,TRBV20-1,TGCAGTGCTCTATCCGGAACCAGCGACGAGCAGTACTTC,CSALSGTSDEQYF
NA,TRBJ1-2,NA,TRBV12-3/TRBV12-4,TGTGCCAGCAGTCGAGAGTCGGGGGGAGGGTATGGCTACACCTTC,CASSRESGGGYGYTF
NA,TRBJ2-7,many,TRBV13,TGTGCCAGCAGCTTAGGGGGCGGATTCTCCTACGAGCAGTACTTC,CASSLGGGFSYEQYF
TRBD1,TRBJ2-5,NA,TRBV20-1,TGCAGTGCTATAGGCGGACAGGGGGAGACCCAGTACTTC,CSAIGGQGETQYF